This T cell receptor (beta chain) was identified in a study of T cells in Graves' hyperthyroidism and ophthalmopathy (dated by TCRdb to the late 2010s). About the full investigation: Peripheral blood samples were taken at initial diagnosis, before any treatment was given. A discovery cohort of around 100 patients, about 43 with Graves' ophthalmopathy and roughly 59 with stable Graves' hyperthyroidism, was used to find distinguishing TCR V-J signatures. Whether ophthalmopathy could be predicted prospectively was tested in an independent validation cohort made up of about 18 hyperthyroidism patients plus 17 patients who later progressed to ophthalmopathy. For training and testing, the 100 or so patients in the discovery cohort were randomly divided in a 7:3 ratio. In addition, the study compared T-cell repertoires in thyroid tissue and in blood from roughly 6 Graves' hyperthyroidism patients. After blood sampling, hyperthyroidism patients were treated with methimazole at a starting dose of 30 mg daily, and ophthalmopathy patients were treated with high-dose intravenous methylprednisolone. According to the paper, TCR Vbeta CDR3 sequencing was carried out on 120 to 150 peripheral blood samples, which came from 40 to 45 ophthalmopathy, fewer than 80 hyperthyroidism and roughly 17 progressor patients. The investigation overall reported the following: In validation, the model predicted progression to ophthalmopathy with over 65% sensitivity and 72.22% specificity, a median of approximately 6.5 months before onset. No statistical method was used to fix the sample size in advance, and group allocation was not hidden from the investigators. A 13 V-J signature model separated ophthalmopathy from stable hyperthyroidism, with around 88% sensitivity and 81.08% specificity in cross-validation and 80%/75% in testing. Most expanded thyroid clonotypes (frequency above 0.001) were also detected in blood, a finding suggesting that blood repertoires may reflect thyroid immune responses.

With regard to this clonotype: Its binding antigen is unknown. Base qualities are not at hand, and no much larger clone is one base apart.

The TCR beta CDR3 regions were amplified from the RNA transcripts. The TCR CDR3 was subjected to a first round of RT-PCR using the HTBI primer set and the Qiagen OneStep RT-PCR kit. A second multiplex PCR round built the libraries, followed by size selection and purification. The libraries were sequenced on an Illumina HiSeq2000 using paired-end 100 bp reads. The original methods were these. SOAPnuke was used to process the raw data, removing reads that contained adapters or uncalled bases, had a mean Phred below 15, or lacked an exact match to the constant primer or identifier. High-quality paired reads were merged using COPE v1.2.5, and each unique nucleotide sequence was defined as a clonotype. MiTCR v1.1 was used to align the clonotypes against IMGT TRBV, TRBD and TRBJ reference segments. Only V-J combinations with frequency above 0.0001, covering about 99% of repertoires, were analysed. A TCS score was defined as the ratio between F50 (clonal expansion) and ExV (chaos), using BLOSUM62-based TCRdist between CDR3 peptides within each V-J. Welch's t-statistics and random forest reduced some 510 V-J features to roughly 13, which were used in a naive Bayes classifier (R e1071). TCRdb reprocessed the public reads (quality trimming at Q25 with fastp, clone calling with MiXCR) and kept in-frame beta chains. All rows with the same CDR3 protein become a single entry with the most common DNA and genes. The V and J calls were not made by the authors but by TCRdb's processing. Within this sample are a few hundred thousand distinct CDR3 sequences, with 20% to 25% of them counted one time only. The ten largest clones add up to roughly 29% of the sample.

CDR1 and CDR2 are drawn from the germline V gene: SGHDN, FVKESK. V and J lose 4 bases and 1 base, and a span of 10 bases separates them. From its cysteine to its phenylalanine, the CDR3 spans 15 amino acids. The only DNA kept is the CDR3, 45 bases in frame from the first base. A patient counted as having stable Graves' hyperthyroidism if no progression to ophthalmopathy occurred over 18 months of follow-up. Hyperthyroidism patients were aged 18 to 65 years and newly diagnosed, with disease duration of less than 2 months. Exclusion was applied to patients with uncontrolled infections, other autoimmune diseases, pregnancy or lactation. Diagnoses were established on the basis of clinical symptoms, serum thyroxine and TRAb, thyroid ultrasound, and orbital computed tomography. PBMCs were isolated from approximately 10 ml of fresh peripheral blood by Ficoll-Paque density gradient centrifugation. Total RNA was extracted with Trizol reagent, and quality was checked on an Agilent 2100 Bioanalyzer.

The sequenced sample was blood. The sequence was collected from a man aged 18 to 30 with Graves' hyperthyroidism. This sequence uses TRBV14 and TRBJ2-2, with no confident D gene call. At the DNA level, the sequence is TGTGCCAGCAGCCCCCTTTGGAGGAACACCGGGGAGCTGTTTTTT. It codes for CASSPLWRNTGELFF. With the portions outside the CDR3 filled from the reference TRBV14 and TRBJ2-2 genes, the complete variable region becomes EAGVTQFPSHSVIEKGQTVTLRCDPISGHDNLYWYRRVMGKEIKFLLHFVKESKQDESGMPNNRFLAERTGGTYSTLKVQPAELEDSGVYFCASSPLWRNTGELFFGEGSRLTVL.